These 13 T cell receptor beta chains share one sample of origin, sequenced in a study of control samples from healthy donors and cancer patients (TCRdb year 2020). The library was obtained by the immunoSEQ multiplex PCR assay. TCRdb carries this immuneACCESS record with in-frame sequences only. Its versions omit some clonotypes, under half of them owing to an unresolved V gene in the studies checked, with the rest unexplained. The sample table lists some 130,000 clones, approximately 89% of them with a count of one. The ten largest clones capture around 7.9% of the sample. The sequenced sample was blood. The receptors were gathered from a man aged 18 to 29 in good health.

The V gene is TRBV4-1, the J gene TRBJ2-6; a possible D gene is TRBD2 (6 bases). CDR1 is MGHRA and CDR2 is YSYEKL in the germline V gene. The CDR3 extends over 16 amino acids. Trimming removed 3 bases at V and 0 bases at J, with 9 bases between. CDR3 sequence (DNA): TGCGCCAGCAGCCAGAAGGGAGGCTCTGGGGCCAACGTCCTGACTTTC. This codes for CASSQKGGSGANVLTF.

V usage is TRBV6-2 or TRBV6-3 and J usage is TRBJ1-1; 8 bases map to TRBD1. Germline CDR1 is MNHEY and CDR2 is SVGEGT. The CDR3 covers 14 residues. The J segment lost 11 bases and the V segment lost 4 bases, leaving 12 bases of the junction unmatched. This CDR3 is CASSFAQGGFSAFF. For the CDR3, the DNA is TGTGCCAGCAGTTTTGCACAGGGGGGCTTTTCGGCTTTCTTT.

This chain uses TRBV6-5 with TRBJ2-7; D is unclear. Germline V gene sequence: CDR1 MNHEY, CDR2 SVGAGI. The length of the CDR3 is 14 residues. The V end was cut by 0 bases, the J end by 7 bases, with 13 bases between. The chain's CDR3 is CASSYSTDRWEQYF. The CDR3 bases are TGTGCCAGCAGTTACTCGACGGACCGATGGGAGCAGTACTTC.

The genes are TRBV7-9 and TRBJ1-6; unclear D gene. Trimming left V 1 base short and J 9 bases short, with 13 bases between. CDR1 is SEHNR, CDR2 FQNEAQ, per germline (reference sequence). The CDR3 extends over 15 amino acids. CDR3 bases: TGTGCCAGCAGCTTAGGTTTGGGTCAGCCTTCACCCCTCCACTTT. Translation: CASSLGLGQPSPLHF.

The J gene is TRBJ2-7, the V gene TRBV7-9; a weak D match, TRBD1 (5 bases). CDR1 is SEHNR, CDR2 FQNEAQ, per germline (reference sequence). Trimming left V 1 base short and J 5 bases short, with 15 bases between. CDR3 length equals 15 residues. The CDR3 here is CASSLDPGPRDEQYF. The CDR3 DNA reads as TGTGCCAGCAGCTTAGATCCAGGGCCCCGCGACGAGCAGTACTTC.

This clone is a singleton in its sample. The chain couples TRBV7-9 to TRBJ1-1; D is uncertain. This CDR3 is 13 amino acids long. V shed 5 bases and J shed 1 base, with 8 bases lying between them. Germline-derived CDR1 and CDR2 are SEHNR and FQNEAQ (reference sequence). The CDR3 region has the DNA TGTGCCAGCAGCACACAAGCGAACACTGAAGCTTTCTTT. It codes for CASSTQANTEAFF.

The chain uses TRBV7-9 and TRBJ1-5, with D unresolved. Germline lookup yields CDR1 SEHNR and CDR2 FQNEAQ (reference sequence). V was clipped by 6 bases and J by 6 bases, with 9 bases between them. CDR3 length equals 12 residues. The CDR3 loop reads CASSHTGQPQHF. The CDR3 DNA is TGTGCCAGCAGTCATACGGGTCAGCCCCAGCATTTT.

This clone has a single count. V usage is TRBV13 and J usage is TRBJ2-7, with no clear D. V was pared by 1 base and J by 0 bases, with 10 bases between. This CDR3 has 15 amino acids. CDR1 and CDR2 (germline): PRHDT, FYEKMQ (reference sequence). The CDR3 sequence is CASSLARLSSYEQYF. CDR3 in DNA: TGTGCCAGCAGCTTAGCCCGGCTGAGCTCCTACGAGCAGTACTTC.

The chain employs TRBV11-2 and TRBJ2-7; no firm D call. V lost 6 bases and J 3 bases, leaving 12 bases between the germline ends. Germline assignment: CDR1 SGHAT and CDR2 FQNNGV. The CDR3 covers 13 residues. CDR3 in DNA: TGTGCCAGCAGACCCTTTGAGAACTACGAGCAGTACTTC. Translating gives CASRPFENYEQYF.

CDR3 DNA sequence: TGTGCCAGCAGCACCATGACAGGGGGCGACGAAAAACTGTTTTTT. It translates to CASSTMTGGDEKLFF. This chain links TRBV6-5 with TRBJ1-4; TRBD1 matches at 10 bases. Germline V gives CDR1 MNHEY, CDR2 SVGAGI. The CDR3 length is 15 residues. V lost 6 bases to trimming and J lost 8 bases; unmatched junction nucleotides: 9.

V gene TRBV12-3 or TRBV12-4 combines with J gene TRBJ1-2, with TRBD1 as a possible D gene (5 bases). There are 12 residues in the CDR3. Trimming took off 10 bases at V and 3 bases at J, with 12 bases between the two ends. CDR3 coding DNA: TGTGCCACCGAAGGGGCGGACTATGGCTACACCTTC. Translation gives CATEGADYGYTF.

This clone came up once. This rearrangement joins TRBV9 to TRBJ2-3; 11 nucleotides match TRBD2. CDR3 length: 18 amino acids. Trimming cost V 3 bases and J 6 bases; bases outside gene matches: 15. The germline CDR1 and CDR2 sequences are SGDLS and YYNGEE. Written as DNA, the CDR3 is TGTGCCAGCAGCGCCCTGTTAACTAGCGGGGGACCTCGGGATACGCAGTATTTT. This sequence encodes CASSALLTSGGPRDTQYF. Together with reference TRBV9 and TRBJ2-3, the CDR3 gives the full variable domain: DSGVTQTPKHLITATGQRVTLRCSPRSGDLSVYWYQQSLDQGLQFLIQYYNGEERAKGNILERFSAQQFPDLHSELNLSSLELGDSALYFCASSALLTSGGPRDTQYFGPGTRLTVL.

The chain recombines TRBV9 with TRBJ2-1, with D possibly being TRBD2 (5 bases). V was pared by 0 bases and J by 8 bases, with 18 bases between. CDR3 length: 16 residues. Germline V gene data show CDR1 as SGDLS and CDR2 as YYNGEE. CDR3 sequence: CASSVDYAGDRDEQFF. Here the CDR3 DNA reads TGTGCCAGCAGCGTAGATTATGCGGGCGATCGGGATGAGCAGTTCTTC.